These 29 T cell receptor beta chains were sequenced from one sample in a study of long-term antiretroviral therapy in people with HIV. Runs used v3.0 of the immunoSEQ assay and were done at survey level. The repertoire was sequenced with immunoSEQ multiplex PCR; TCRdb's copy has only in-frame clones and lacks some. The table lists about 28,000 clones, approximately 95% of them singletons. The specimen was unsorted PBMCs, collected 5.3 years after starting antiretroviral therapy. These TCRs come from a man in his forties or fifties with HIV.

The count of this clone is one. The chain employs TRBV27 and TRBJ2-3, with a weak D call TRBD1 (6 bases). The CDR3 spans 15 residues. Trimming left V 6 bases short and J 2 bases short, with 15 bases between. The germline CDR1 and CDR2 sequences are MNHEY and SMNVEV (reference sequence). CDR3 amino acids: CASSQSGHITDTQYF. As DNA, the CDR3 is TGTGCCAGCAGCCAATCGGGACACATCACAGATACGCAGTATTTT.

This clone was counted once. The gene calls are TRBV14 and TRBJ2-7; D is undetermined. The CDR3 loop spans 15 amino acids. The germline V gene encodes CDR1 SGHDN and CDR2 FVKESK. V was clipped by 1 base and J by 0 bases, with 10 bases between them. CDR3 nucleotide sequence: TGTGCCAGCAGCCAAGCTCTGGGTCACTCCTACGAGCAGTACTTC. The encoded protein is CASSQALGHSYEQYF.

This clone is a singleton in its sample. The V call is TRBV6-5, the J call TRBJ1-2; possibly TRBD1 for D (6 bases). The CDR3 loop spans 15 amino acids. Germline CDR1 MNHEY, CDR2 SVGAGI. The V gene lost 5 bases and the J gene lost 4 bases, with 17 bases spanning the gap. This chain's CDR3 is CASSPISGTSYGYTF. CDR3 in DNA: TGTGCCAGCAGTCCAATCTCCGGGACAAGCTATGGCTACACCTTC.

This sequence joins TRBV4-1 and TRBJ2-3; TRBD2 matches at 7 bases. The CDR3 covers 14 residues. With 1 base clipped from V and 6 bases from J, the junction kept 4 bases outside the gene matches. The germline CDR1 and CDR2 sequences are MGHRA and YSYEKL. The CDR3 here is CASSQALASDTQYF. CDR3 nucleotide sequence: TGCGCCAGCAGCCAAGCACTAGCGTCCGATACGCAGTATTTT.

This chain joins TRBV7-8 and TRBJ1-1, with D perhaps TRBD1 (5 bases). The CDR3 spans 16 residues. Trimming left V 6 bases short and J 1 base short, with 18 bases between. The germline V gene has CDR1 SGHVS and CDR2 FQNEAQ. In DNA, the CDR3 is TGTGCCAGCAGTCCATTGGGGGGGATAAGGAACACTGAAGCTTTCTTT. This translates into CASSPLGGIRNTEAFF.

The DNA for the CDR3 is TGTGCCAGCAGCTTAGGGGTTTCTGGAAACACCATATATTTT. Amino acids: CASSLGVSGNTIYF. This chain connects TRBV7-2 to TRBJ1-3; D not certain. The V and J ends lost 1 base and 1 base respectively, with 5 bases between them. Germline V gives CDR1 SGHTA, CDR2 FQGNSA. This CDR3 comprises 14 residues.

The gene calls are TRBV16 and TRBJ2-7; no reliable D call. Deletions cut 1 base from V and 3 bases from J, with 7 bases between. Germline V gene lookup returns CDR1 KGHSY and CDR2 FQNENV. This CDR3 contains 13 residues. The CDR3: CASSQFFSYEQYF. The DNA for the CDR3 is TGTGCCAGCAGCCAATTTTTCAGCTACGAGCAGTACTTC.

CDR3 sequence: CAWSVPGTSPGTQYF. The CDR3 nucleotides read TGTGCCTGGAGTGTACCGGGGACTAGCCCCGGTACGCAGTATTTT. This chain links TRBV30 with TRBJ2-3; TRBD2 agrees at 9 bases. The CDR3 is 15 amino acids. CDR1 and CDR2 (germline): GTSNPN, SVGIG (reference sequence). V lost 0 bases, J lost 8 bases, and 9 bases stayed unmatched.

The chain has TRBV2 and TRBJ1-1; no clear D. Germline loops: CDR1 SNHLY, CDR2 FYNNEI. V gave up 7 bases and J gave up 3 bases, with 12 bases separating them. The length of the CDR3 is 13 residues. CDR3 bases: TGTGCCAGCACTCGACATCGGGACACTGAAGCTTTCTTT. It yields the protein CASTRHRDTEAFF.

This chain connects TRBV19 to TRBJ1-1; D unclear. Germline lookup yields CDR1 LNHDA and CDR2 SQIVND (reference sequence). The CDR3 runs to 13 residues. Trimming took 5 bases from V and 1 from J, leaving 8 bases between them. CDR3 bases: TGTGCCAGTAGTGCCTTAACGAACACTGAAGCTTTCTTT. Encoded protein: CASSALTNTEAFF.

In this sample, this clone is medium-sized. The chain employs TRBV6-1 and TRBJ1-5; D gene unclear. There are 16 residues in the CDR3. Trimming removed 0 bases from V and 1 base from J, with 10 bases in between. Germline CDR1 reads MNHNS; CDR2 reads SASEGT. CDR3 in amino acids: CASSEANPRSNQPQHF. The CDR3 DNA reads TGTGCCAGCAGTGAAGCGAATCCGAGGAGCAATCAGCCCCAGCATTTT.

The chain couples TRBV30 to TRBJ1-2; weak D call: TRBD1 (6 bases). The V end lost 3 bases, the J end lost 4 bases, and 12 bases lay between the germline ends. Per the germline V gene, CDR1 is GTSNPN and CDR2 is SVGIG (reference sequence). The CDR3 runs 13 residues. This CDR3 is CAWRSGVGYGYTF. DNA for the CDR3: TGTGCCTGGAGGTCAGGGGTTGGCTATGGCTACACCTTC.

The chain joins TRBV30 to TRBJ1-2; maybe TRBD1 (5 bases). Trimming stripped 1 base from V and 2 bases from J, with 20 bases between. This CDR3 is 17 amino acids long. Germline CDR1 is GTSNPN and CDR2 is SVGIG (reference sequence). The CDR3 nucleotides read TGTGCCTGGAGTGCCGGAGAGGGGACTCGCGGCAACTATGGCTACACCTTC. The encoded protein is CAWSAGEGTRGNYGYTF.

The CDR3 DNA is TGTGCCAGCAGCTTAAGTCAAACCTATAATTCACCCCTCCACTTT. This sequence encodes CASSLSQTYNSPLHF. The V gene is TRBV7-2, the J gene TRBJ1-6; D is unclear. Between the trimmed V and J ends, which lost 2 bases and 2 bases, there was a span of 7 bases. The CDR3 has 15 residues. The germline CDR1 and CDR2 sequences are SGHTA and FQGNSA.

This chain uses TRBV13 with TRBJ1-1; D not resolved. The V gene's germline CDR1 is PRHDT and CDR2 FYEKMQ (reference sequence). The CDR3 consists of 13 residues. Trimming left V 2 bases short and J 3 bases short, with 7 bases between. The CDR3 coding sequence is TGTGCCAGCAGCTTAATGGGAGACACTGAAGCTTTCTTT. It encodes CASSLMGDTEAFF.

V is TRBV4-3 and J is TRBJ1-2; 11 bases line up with TRBD1. The CDR3 runs 16 residues. J was trimmed by 4 bases and V by 2 bases; bases with no gene match: 6. Germline V gene sequence: CDR1 LGHNA, CDR2 YSLEER. The CDR3 DNA reads as TGCGCCAGCAGCCAAAAGGGGACAGGGGGTGTCTATGGCTACACCTTC. Its protein product is CASSQKGTGGVYGYTF.

V usage is TRBV7-9 and J usage is TRBJ2-7, with D possibly being TRBD2 (6 bases). This CDR3 comprises 13 residues. Germline loops: CDR1 SEHNR, CDR2 FQNEAQ (reference sequence). V was shortened by 6 bases and J by 8 bases, with 17 bases between the two germline ends. The CDR3, as DNA: TGTGCCAGCAGAGGAGCAGGACTACGTAAGCAGTACTTC. It specifies CASRGAGLRKQYF.

The V call is TRBV25-1, the J call TRBJ1-2, with a weak D call TRBD1 (6 bases). The CDR3 consists of 17 residues. Trimming cost V 1 base and J 3 bases, with 18 bases left between them. Germline V gene lookup returns CDR1 MGHDK and CDR2 SYGVNS. The CDR3 DNA reads as TGTGCCAGCAGTGAATTTTCGGGGGCGGGAGGGTACTATGGCTACACCTTC. It translates to CASSEFSGAGGYYGYTF.

The rearrangement links TRBV7-2 to TRBJ2-3; D ambiguous. The length of the CDR3 is 14 residues. Trimming took off 0 bases at V and 6 bases at J, with 10 bases between the two ends. The germline CDR1 and CDR2 sequences are SGHTA and FQGNSA. DNA of the CDR3: TGTGCCAGCAGCTTAGCCTGGTCCGACGATACGCAGTATTTT. It translates to CASSLAWSDDTQYF. Together with reference TRBV7-2 and TRBJ2-3, the CDR3 gives the full variable domain: GAGVSQSPSNKVTEKGKDVELRCDPISGHTALYWYRQSLGQGLEFLIYFQGNSAPDKSGLPSDRFSAERTGGSVSTLTIQRTQQEDSAVYLCASSLAWSDDTQYFGPGTRLTVL.

The V call is TRBV27, the J call TRBJ2-7; tentative D call: TRBD1 (6 bases). The CDR3 runs 16 residues. Germline lookup yields CDR1 MNHEY and CDR2 SMNVEV (reference sequence). Between the trimmed V and J ends, which lost 3 bases and 2 bases, there was a span of 17 bases. CDR3 amino acids: CASSFTPRTATYEQYF. In DNA form, the CDR3 reads TGTGCCAGCAGTTTTACCCCTCGGACAGCGACCTACGAGCAGTACTTC.

The chain joins TRBV4-3 to TRBJ1-2; tentatively, D is TRBD1 (6 bases). V lost 0 bases and J lost 7, with 12 bases in between. The CDR3 has 14 amino acids. CDR1 LGHNA and CDR2 YSLEER come from the germline V gene. CDR3 sequence (DNA): TGCGCCAGCAGCCAAGACTGGGGGCAAAGTGGCTACACCTTC. It encodes CASSQDWGQSGYTF.

This clone was observed once. The chain has TRBV5-8 and TRBJ2-5; D remains ambiguous. Trimming removed 1 base at V and 11 bases at J, with 6 bases between. CDR1 and CDR2 (germline): SGHTS, YDEGEE. The CDR3 contains 10 residues. CDR3 DNA sequence: TGTGCCAGCAGCTTGCAAGAGCAGTACTTC. The encoded protein is CASSLQEQYF.

The chain uses TRBV7-2 and TRBJ1-1, with D perhaps matching TRBD1 (6 bases). This CDR3 contains 13 residues. The V and J ends lost 1 base and 8 bases respectively, with 11 bases between them. Germline CDR1 SGHTA, CDR2 FQGNSA. In nucleotides, the CDR3 is TGTGCCAGCAGCTTAGGGACCGGGGGCGAAGCTTTCTTT. Protein sequence: CASSLGTGGEAFF.

This clone was observed a single time. The chain is built from TRBV12-5 and TRBJ2-3, with D unclear. This CDR3 spans 11 amino acids. Germline V gives CDR1 LGHNT, CDR2 FRNRAP. The V end lost 8 bases, the J end lost 1 base, and 4 bases lay between the germline ends. CDR3 in amino acids: CASSRTDTQYF. Here the CDR3 DNA reads TGTGCTAGTTCCCGCACAGATACGCAGTATTTT.

This clone appeared a single time. V and J are TRBV6-1 and TRBJ2-7; 8 bases are a match to TRBD2. J was trimmed by 7 bases and V by 2 bases; bases with no gene match: 7. Germline V lookup: CDR1 MNHNS, CDR2 SASEGT. The CDR3 is 14 residues long. The CDR3 DNA is TGTGCCAGCAGTGAATACGGGGGGGCTCCTGAGCAGTACTTC. Its protein is CASSEYGGAPEQYF.

The chain is built from TRBV18 and TRBJ1-2; no clear D gene. The germline gives CDR1 KGHSH, CDR2 LQKENI. V dropped 3 bases and J dropped 4 bases, with 9 bases sitting between them. CDR3 size: 13 residues. DNA of the CDR3: TGTGCCAGCTCACCTCGGGCCTCCTATGGCTACACCTTC. It specifies CASSPRASYGYTF.

The chain combines TRBV7-6 with TRBJ2-7; TRBD1 agrees at 7 bases. The CDR3 extends over 15 amino acids. CDR1 and CDR2 (germline): SGHVS, FNYEAQ. Trimming at V came to 1 base and at J to 0 bases, leaving 3 bases not matched to a gene. DNA for the CDR3: TGTGCCAGCAGCTTAGAAGGGGGCCCCTCCTACGAGCAGTACTTC. Translated: CASSLEGGPSYEQYF.

The chain employs TRBV10-1 and TRBJ2-2; D uncertain. The CDR3 has 16 residues. CDR1 is WNHNN, CDR2 SYGVQD, per germline (reference sequence). With 0 bases removed from V and 6 bases from J, the gap between germline ends came to 14 bases. DNA of the CDR3: TGCGCCAGCAGTGAGTCAGGTGGCCGAAGGGCCGGGGAGCTGTTTTTT. This codes for CASSESGGRRAGELFF.

The chain links TRBV12-5 to TRBJ1-5; D gene uncertain. There are 12 residues in the CDR3. V was pared by 5 bases and J by 5 bases, with 7 bases between. The germline V gene has CDR1 LGHNT and CDR2 FRNRAP. CDR3 DNA: TGTGCTAGTGGTCTACAGTATCAGCCCCAGCATTTT. It is translated as CASGLQYQPQHF.